Below are 7 T cell receptor beta chains sequenced from a single sample in a study of T cell clones after liver transplantation. Only in-frame clones appear in the TCRdb table, and some are missing; sequencing was by immunoSEQ multiplex PCR. The data show tens of thousands of clones, around 90% seen once. Sample: CD4+ T cells from blood, taken before liver transplant. Every receptor here comes from a human donor who received a liver transplant.

The chain combines TRBV5-1 with TRBJ2-3; no clear D. Germline CDR1 is SGHRS and CDR2 is YFSETQ. The CDR3 length is 18 residues. Trimming took off 0 bases at V and 2 bases at J, with 19 bases between the two ends. In DNA form, the CDR3 reads TGCGCCAGCAGCTTGGGGATCCCCGCATTATTCCTCACAGATACGCAGTATTTT. This encodes CASSLGIPALFLTDTQYF.

The chain recombines TRBV4-2 with TRBJ2-7; D gene unclear. This CDR3 spans 14 amino acids. Deletions cut 0 bases from V and 5 bases from J, with 11 bases between. From germline, CDR1 is LGHNA and CDR2 YNFKEQ. The CDR3 loop is CASSQDVRRDEQYF. The DNA for the CDR3 is TGTGCCAGCAGCCAAGACGTCCGTCGGGACGAGCAGTACTTC.

The chain has TRBV10-1 and TRBJ2-1; D is unresolved. Trimming took off 3 bases at V and 4 bases at J, with 10 bases between the two ends. Per the germline V gene, CDR1 is WNHNN and CDR2 is SYGVQD (reference sequence). This CDR3 is 14 amino acids long. The DNA for the CDR3 is TGCGCCAGCAGTGACCCAGACGGATACAATGAGCAGTTCTTC. Its translation: CASSDPDGYNEQFF.

The genes are TRBV2 and TRBJ2-2, with D perhaps TRBD2 (6 bases). Germline CDR1 reads SNHLY; CDR2 reads FYNNEI. The CDR3 contains 16 residues. V was cut by 6 bases and J by 4 bases, with 18 bases left in between. As DNA, the CDR3 is TGTGCCAGCAGACCAGCGGGCCTAGCGTCCACCGGGGAGCTGTTTTTT. This gives the protein CASRPAGLASTGELFF. The full variable domain, rest sourced from reference TRBV2 and TRBJ2-2, is EPEVTQTPSHQVTQMGQEVILRCVPISNHLYFYWYRQILGQKVEFLVSFYNNEISEKSEIFDDQFSVERPDGSNFTLKIRSTKLEDSAMYFCASRPAGLASTGELFFGEGSRLTVL.

V usage is TRBV19 and J usage is TRBJ2-7; the D gene is possibly TRBD1 (5 bases). Trimming stripped 10 bases from V and 1 base from J, with 8 bases between. Looked up from germline, CDR1 is LNHDA and CDR2 is SQIVND (reference sequence). This CDR3 has 11 amino acids. CDR3 residues: CATRTSYEQYF. DNA of the CDR3: TGTGCCACCCGGACATCCTACGAGCAGTACTTC. The entire variable domain, with the rest obtained from reference TRBV19 and TRBJ2-7, is as follows: DGGITQSPKYLFRKEGQNVTLSCEQNLNHDAMYWYRQDPGQGLRLIYYSQIVNDFQKGDIAEGYSVSREKKESFPLTVTSAQKNPTAFYLCATRTSYEQYFGPGTRLTVT.

This chain joins TRBV2 and TRBJ2-7; perhaps D is TRBD1 or TRBD2 (5 bases each). This CDR3 has 14 residues. V was shortened by 7 bases and J by 4 bases, with 17 bases between the two germline ends. Germline lookup yields CDR1 SNHLY and CDR2 FYNNEI. The CDR3 protein is CASNRDGLLYEQYF. The CDR3 nucleotides read TGTGCCAGCAACCGGGACGGATTACTATACGAGCAGTACTTC. Based on the CDR3 plus reference TRBV2 and TRBJ2-7, the full variable domain is EPEVTQTPSHQVTQMGQEVILRCVPISNHLYFYWYRQILGQKVEFLVSFYNNEISEKSEIFDDQFSVERPDGSNFTLKIRSTKLEDSAMYFCASNRDGLLYEQYFGPGTRLTVT.

V and J are TRBV7-6 and TRBJ2-1; D might be TRBD1 or TRBD2, each matching 6 bases. V lost 3 bases, J lost 8 bases, and 8 bases lay in between. Germline values: CDR1 SGHVS, CDR2 FNYEAQ. This CDR3 is 12 amino acids long. The CDR3 DNA sequence: TGTGCCAGCAGCTTTAGGGGGGATGAGCAGTTCTTC. Protein: CASSFRGDEQFF.